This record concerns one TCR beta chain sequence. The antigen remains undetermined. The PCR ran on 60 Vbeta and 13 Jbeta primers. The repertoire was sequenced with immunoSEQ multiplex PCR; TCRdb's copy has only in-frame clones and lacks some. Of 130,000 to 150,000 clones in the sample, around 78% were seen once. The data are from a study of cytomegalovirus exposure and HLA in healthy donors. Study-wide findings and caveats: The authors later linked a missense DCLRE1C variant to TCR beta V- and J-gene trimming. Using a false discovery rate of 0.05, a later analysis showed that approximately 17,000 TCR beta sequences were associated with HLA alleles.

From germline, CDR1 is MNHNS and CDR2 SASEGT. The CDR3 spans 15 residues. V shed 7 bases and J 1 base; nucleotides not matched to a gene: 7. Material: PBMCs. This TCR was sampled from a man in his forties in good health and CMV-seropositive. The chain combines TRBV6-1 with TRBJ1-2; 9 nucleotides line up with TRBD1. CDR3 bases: TGTGCCAGCATAGAACAGGGGGCGGATAACTATGGCTACACCTTC. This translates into CASIEQGADNYGYTF.